The source of this T cell receptor (beta chain) is a study of cytomegalovirus exposure and HLA in healthy donors. Germline V CDR1 and CDR2: KGHSH, LQKENI. CDR3 length equals 17 residues. The junction had 13 bases not matched to a gene; V was cut back by 3 bases and J by 5 bases. A multiplex PCR was run with 60 Vbeta primers and 13 Jbeta primers. The data were produced by immunoSEQ multiplex PCR, yet TCRdb's version contains in-frame clones alone and is incomplete. The sample contains about 160,000 clones, less than 85% of which appear only once. Sequenced material: PBMCs. This sequence originates from a man aged 40-49 years in good health and CMV-seronegative. This chain connects TRBV18 to TRBJ2-5, with 9 bases fitting TRBD1. The CDR3 sequence is CASSPRGTGPRTETQYF. CDR3 nucleotide sequence: TGTGCCAGCTCACCCCGGGGGACAGGGCCCAGGACGGAGACCCAGTACTTC.